Shown below are 2 T cell receptor beta chains from a single sample sequenced in a study of cytomegalovirus exposure and HLA in healthy donors. Here immunoSEQ multiplex PCR was the method, and the copy in TCRdb shows in-frame clones only, minus some. Of over 100,000 clones in the sample, roughly 87% were seen once. Source material: PBMCs. These receptor sequences come from a young woman in good health and CMV-seronegative.

The chain has TRBV7-6 and TRBJ2-2, with D uncertain. Germline assignment: CDR1 SGHVS and CDR2 FNYEAQ. The CDR3 sequence is 15 residues long. V was clipped by 3 bases and J by 7 bases, with 15 bases between them. CDR3 nucleotide sequence: TGTGCCAGCAGCTTGCGGCAGTTCGGGTACGGGGAGCTGTTTTTT. It encodes CASSLRQFGYGELFF.

The chain carries TRBV5-1 and TRBJ2-5; TRBD2 agrees at 11 bases. Germline-derived CDR1 and CDR2 are SGHRS and YFSETQ. With V trimmed by 2 bases and J by 4 bases, 4 bases remained unmatched. The CDR3 has 15 residues. Here the CDR3 reads CASSFSGGVPETQYF. In DNA, the CDR3 is TGCGCCAGCAGCTTTAGCGGGGGGGTGCCAGAGACCCAGTACTTC.